Listed below are T cell receptor beta chains from one sample, sequenced in a study of T cells in Graves' hyperthyroidism and ophthalmopathy. TCRdb itself ran the multiplex PCR reads through MiXCR, one entry per CDR3 protein. The sample lists some 510,000 distinct CDR3 sequences; roughly 20% were seen once. Sequenced sample: blood. These receptor sequences come from a man between 18 and 29 years old with Graves' hyperthyroidism. The CDR3 runs from the conserved cysteine through the conserved F or W. A D gene is named only where the DNA matches it firmly. Some rows have no size entry. The others give once, few or many, or a class for an expanded clone.

NA	TRBV12-3/TRBV12-4	TRBD1	TRBJ2-7	14	CASKPPGQGYEQYF	TGTGCCAGCAAACCCCCGGGACAGGGGTACGAGCAGTACTTC
many	TRBV6-1	NA	TRBJ1-2	12	CASSVGARGYTF	TGTGCCAGCAGTGTCGGAGCTAGGGGCTACACCTTC
few	TRBV19	NA	TRBJ1-5	15	CASSIPGRDNQPQHF	TGTGCCAGTAGTATCCCGGGGAGGGACAATCAGCCCCAGCATTTT
many	TRBV25-1	NA	TRBJ2-2	15	CASSPGPRDTGELFF	TGTGCCAGCAGTCCAGGGCCAAGGGATACCGGGGAGCTGTTTTTT
many	TRBV28	NA	TRBJ1-5	12	CASSLLSQPQHF	TGTGCCAGCAGTTTACTTAGTCAGCCCCAGCATTTT
many	TRBV5-1	NA	TRBJ1-1	15	CASSLAATTSAEAFF	TGCGCCAGCAGCTTGGCGGCCACCACCTCTGCTGAAGCTTTCTTT
many	TRBV28	NA	TRBJ2-7	16	CASSPGSAGGDYEQYF	TGTGCCAGCAGTCCCGGTTCGGCAGGCGGGGACTACGAGCAGTACTTC
few	TRBV18	TRBD1	TRBJ1-2	18	CASSLEGQDPRGSYGYTF	TGTGCCAGCTCACTCGAGGGACAGGACCCGCGAGGCTCCTATGGCTACACCTTC
NA	TRBV11-1	NA	TRBJ1-4	15	CASSPNGATNEKLFF	TGTGCCAGCAGTCCGAACGGTGCAACTAATGAAAAACTGTTTTTT
few	TRBV9	NA	TRBJ1-1	16	CASSPRGTGRNTEAFF	TGTGCCAGCAGCCCCCGGGGTACAGGGAGGAACACTGAAGCTTTCTTT
NA	TRBV2	NA	TRBJ1-1	14	CASSEIGRVTEAFF	TGTGCCAGCAGTGAAATAGGCAGGGTAACTGAAGCTTTCTTT
NA	TRBV5-1	NA	TRBJ2-7	16	CASSLAVRYESYEQYF	TGCGCCAGCAGCTTGGCGGTGAGATACGAGTCCTACGAGCAGTACTTC
many	TRBV19	TRBD1	TRBJ1-5	16	CASTMGDRGPPESQHF	TGTGCCAGTACTATGGGGGACAGGGGTCCTCCTGAGTCCCAGCATTTT
many	TRBV27	TRBD1	TRBJ2-7	15	CASSLFARGLHEQYF	TGTGCCAGCAGTTTATTCGCCAGGGGGCTACACGAGCAGTACTTC
many	TRBV6-1	NA	TRBJ1-1	14	CASNEQGRDTEAFF	TGTGCCAGCAATGAACAGGGACGAGACACTGAAGCTTTCTTT
many	TRBV28	NA	TRBJ1-2	14	CASCLSGDKSGYTF	TGTGCCAGCTGTCTGTCCGGGGACAAATCCGGCTACACCTTC
many	TRBV12-5	TRBD1	TRBJ1-2	17	CASGLTPQTGDNYGYTF	TGTGCTAGTGGTTTGACCCCTCAGACAGGGGATAACTATGGCTACACCTTC
once	TRBV20-1	TRBD1	TRBJ2-7	16	CSAVYRRTGVAYEQYF	TGCAGTGCTGTTTACCGTAGGACAGGGGTGGCCTACGAGCAGTACTTC
NA	TRBV6-5	TRBD2	TRBJ2-5	13	CASITLAGGVQYF	TGTGCCAGCATTACACTAGCGGGGGGCGTCCAGTACTTC
many	TRBV7-8	NA	TRBJ1-1	14	CASSLGDGNTEAFF	TGTGCCAGCAGCTTAGGTGATGGGAACACTGAAGCTTTCTTT
many	TRBV29-1	NA	TRBJ2-7	16	CSVEITTPGSSYEQYF	TGCAGCGTTGAAATAACCACACCGGGGAGCTCCTACGAGCAGTACTTC
many	TRBV5-1	NA	TRBJ2-2	15	CASSFTGPYTGELFF	TGCGCCAGCAGCTTCACGGGCCCTTACACCGGGGAGCTGTTTTTT
many	TRBV20-1	TRBD1	TRBJ2-7	12	CSVGTALYEQYF	TGCAGTGTTGGGACAGCCCTCTACGAGCAGTACTTC
many	TRBV6-9	NA	TRBJ2-7	21	CASSYFLGMDEGPSLRGEQYF	TGTGCCAGCAGTTATTTTTTGGGGATGGATGAGGGGCCCAGCCTGCGGGGCGAGCAGTACTTC
many	TRBV28	NA	TRBJ2-7	12	CASSEDLYEQYF	TGTGCCAGCAGTGAGGACCTCTACGAGCAGTACTTC
many	TRBV5-1	TRBD1	TRBJ1-1	16	CASSPALSTGSSVAFF	TGCGCCAGCAGCCCCGCCCTTTCGACAGGGAGTTCGGTAGCTTTCTTT
few	TRBV4-2	TRBD1	TRBJ2-2	16	CASSQDRGVDTGELFF	TGTGCCAGCAGCCAGGACAGGGGCGTGGACACCGGGGAGCTGTTTTTT
NA	TRBV12-3/TRBV12-4	TRBD1	TRBJ1-6	16	CASTFTTGELGSPLHF	TGTGCCAGCACCTTCACGACAGGGGAGCTTGGTTCACCCCTCCACTTT
many	TRBV28	NA	TRBJ2-7	11	CASSGLWEQYF	TGTGCCAGCAGCGGACTATGGGAGCAGTACTTC
many	TRBV6-2/TRBV6-3	TRBD2	TRBJ2-5	15	CASSFLAGGQETQYF	TGTGCCAGCAGTTTCTTAGCGGGGGGCCAAGAGACCCAGTACTTC
many	TRBV6-1	NA	TRBJ1-2	15	CASSDRDSKNYGYTF	TGTGCCAGCAGTGACCGGGACTCCAAGAACTATGGCTACACCTTC
NA	TRBV6-2/TRBV6-3	TRBD1	TRBJ2-5	15	CASSTGTGLDETQYF	TGTGCCAGCAGCACAGGGACAGGATTAGATGAGACCCAGTACTTC
many	TRBV6-2/TRBV6-3	NA	TRBJ2-7	14	CASTLFRDGDEQYF	TGTGCCAGCACTTTGTTCCGGGACGGTGACGAGCAGTACTTC
many	TRBV12-3/TRBV12-4	NA	TRBJ1-1	15	CASSSLPRAGTEAFF	TGTGCCAGCAGTTCTTTACCGAGGGCAGGAACTGAAGCTTTCTTT
few	TRBV7-8	TRBD2	TRBJ2-5	20	CASSLAGFLAGGPRGETQYF	TGTGCCAGCAGCTTAGCCGGATTTCTAGCGGGGGGCCCCCGCGGGGAGACCCAGTACTTC
NA	TRBV13	TRBD1	TRBJ1-2	21	CASSPLIAIRDSISLGYGYTF	TGTGCCAGCAGCCCCCTCATAGCCATCCGGGACAGCATATCTCTAGGCTATGGCTACACCTTC
few	TRBV6-1	TRBD1	TRBJ1-1	15	CASTEDWTGGLRAFF	TGTGCCAGCACTGAGGACTGGACAGGGGGTCTCCGGGCTTTCTTT
many	TRBV6-2/TRBV6-3	NA	TRBJ2-7	14	CASSYRDLAYEQYF	TGTGCCAGCAGTTACCGGGACCTAGCCTACGAGCAGTACTTC
once	TRBV30	NA	TRBJ1-1	15	CAWSVLRGRGTEAFF	TGTGCCTGGAGTGTACTACGGGGGAGGGGAACTGAAGCTTTCTTT
few	TRBV9	TRBD2	TRBJ2-2	18	CASSVALAGGTNTGELFF	TGTGCCAGCAGCGTAGCCCTAGCGGGGGGCACGAACACCGGGGAGCTGTTTTTT
few	TRBV5-6	TRBD1	TRBJ2-7	17	CASSLALRQGTAYEQYF	TGTGCCAGCAGCTTGGCCCTTCGTCAGGGGACAGCCTACGAGCAGTACTTC
few	TRBV5-1	NA	TRBJ1-1	15	CASSLNRQPNTEAFF	TGCGCCAGCAGCTTGAATCGACAGCCGAACACTGAAGCTTTCTTT
many	TRBV4-1	TRBD1	TRBJ2-5	16	CASSSSTGGSVETQYF	TGCGCCAGCAGCTCCTCGACAGGGGGGTCGGTGGAGACCCAGTACTTC
many	TRBV6-5	NA	TRBJ1-1	14	CASSYSGQGPEAFF	TGTGCCAGCAGTTACTCGGGCCAGGGACCTGAAGCTTTCTTT
NA	TRBV6-2/TRBV6-3	TRBD2	TRBJ2-5	14	CTTSSGILQETQYF	TGTACTACGTCTAGCGGGATCCTACAAGAGACCCAGTACTTC
many	TRBV7-8	NA	TRBJ1-5	17	CASSFALPGGINQPQHF	TGTGCCAGCAGCTTTGCATTACCGGGGGGAATAAATCAGCCCCAGCATTTT
many	TRBV20-1	NA	TRBJ1-2	13	CSARVVLNYGYTF	TGCAGTGCTAGAGTTGTCTTGAACTATGGCTACACCTTC
many	TRBV5-1	TRBD1	TRBJ2-7	15	CASSLALGQFYEQYF	TGCGCCAGCAGCCTAGCCCTGGGACAGTTCTACGAGCAGTACTTC
many	TRBV6-1	TRBD1	TRBJ2-7	15	CASSEARDRGPAPYF	TGTGCCAGCAGTGAAGCGCGGGACAGGGGCCCCGCCCCGTACTTC
many	TRBV2	TRBD1	TRBJ2-6	15	CASTEQGVGANVLTF	TGTGCCAGCACTGAACAGGGGGTTGGGGCCAACGTCCTGACTTTC
many	TRBV10-3	NA	TRBJ1-1	15	CAIRPAGGPNTEAFF	TGTGCCATCAGACCCGCGGGGGGGCCGAACACTGAAGCTTTCTTT